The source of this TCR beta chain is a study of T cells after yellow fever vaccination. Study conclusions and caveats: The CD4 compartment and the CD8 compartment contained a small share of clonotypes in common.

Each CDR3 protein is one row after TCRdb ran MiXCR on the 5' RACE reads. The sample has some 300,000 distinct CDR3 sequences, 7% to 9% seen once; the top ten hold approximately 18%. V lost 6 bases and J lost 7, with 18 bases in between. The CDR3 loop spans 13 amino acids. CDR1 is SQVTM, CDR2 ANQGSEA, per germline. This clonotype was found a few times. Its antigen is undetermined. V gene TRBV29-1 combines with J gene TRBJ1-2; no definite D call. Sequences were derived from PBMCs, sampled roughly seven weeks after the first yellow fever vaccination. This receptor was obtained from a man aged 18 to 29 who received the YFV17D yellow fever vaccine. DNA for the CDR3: TGCAGCGTCGAGACCGGGTCCCGTATTGGCTACACCTTC. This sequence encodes CSVETGSRIGYTF.